This T cell receptor beta chain emerged from a study of post-analysis software for immune sequencing data. Turning to the study itself: Disease trajectories encompassed relapsing-remitting, secondary progressive and progressive-relapsing multiple sclerosis.

TCR beta cDNA libraries included unique molecular identifiers. Yield was approximately 500,000 cDNA molecules from about 1 to 10 million T cells. TCRdb used MiXCR to reprocess the PCR reads, holding one entry per CDR3 protein. The top ten clones hold 1.5% to 2% of a sample with roughly 580,000 distinct CDR3 sequences, roughly 40% of them seen once. With respect to this clonotype: Its specificity is not known.

The germline V gene encodes CDR1 MNHEY and CDR2 SVGAGI. This CDR3 has 15 amino acids. The V gene lost 2 bases and the J gene lost 6 bases, with 14 bases spanning the gap. The study's findings and limits: In patients, TRBV5-6, TRBV5-1 and TRBV20-1 belonged to 4 or 5 TRBV segments found more frequently than in controls. Strong co-clustering by F measure linked samples that shared a preparation batch. There was significantly lower normalized Chao1 diversity in multiple sclerosis patients than in controls.

V is TRBV6-5 and J is TRBJ2-1; tentatively, D is TRBD2 (6 bases). Sequenced: blood. The TCR was taken from a girl under 18 with multiple sclerosis. The CDR3 region is CASSYRPLGGNEQFF. The CDR3 region has the DNA TGTGCCAGCAGTTACAGGCCTCTGGGGGGCAATGAGCAGTTCTTC.